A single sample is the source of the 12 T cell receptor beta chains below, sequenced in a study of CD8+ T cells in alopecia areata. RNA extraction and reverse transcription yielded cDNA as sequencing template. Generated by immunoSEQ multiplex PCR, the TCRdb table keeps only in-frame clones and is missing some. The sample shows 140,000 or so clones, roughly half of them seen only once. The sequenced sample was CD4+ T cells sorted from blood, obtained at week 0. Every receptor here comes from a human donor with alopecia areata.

CDR3 sequence: CASSPPGSETQYF. The CDR3 DNA reads as TGTGCCAGCTCACCACCAGGATCAGAGACCCAGTACTTC. V gene TRBV18 combines with J gene TRBJ2-5; D is undetermined. CDR3 length: 13 residues. The germline V gene encodes CDR1 KGHSH and CDR2 LQKENI. Deletions cut 0 bases from V and 4 bases from J, with 6 bases between.

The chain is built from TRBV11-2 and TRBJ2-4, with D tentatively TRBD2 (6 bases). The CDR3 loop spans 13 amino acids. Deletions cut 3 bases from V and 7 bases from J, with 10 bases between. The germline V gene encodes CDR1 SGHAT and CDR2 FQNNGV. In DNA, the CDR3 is TGTGCCAGCAGCTTCGAGACTAGGAACATTCAGTACTTC. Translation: CASSFETRNIQYF.

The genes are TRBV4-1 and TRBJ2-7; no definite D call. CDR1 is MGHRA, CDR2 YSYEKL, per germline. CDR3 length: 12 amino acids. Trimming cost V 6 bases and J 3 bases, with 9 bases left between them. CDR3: CASSPGNYEQYF. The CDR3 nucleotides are TGCGCCAGCAGTCCTGGGAACTACGAGCAGTACTTC.

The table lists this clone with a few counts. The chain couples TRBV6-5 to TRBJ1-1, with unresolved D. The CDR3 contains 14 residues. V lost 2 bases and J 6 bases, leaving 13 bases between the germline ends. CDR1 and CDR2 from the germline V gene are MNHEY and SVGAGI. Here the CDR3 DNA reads TGTGCCAGCAGTTACGTACGAGGCGCTTCTGAAGCTTTCTTT. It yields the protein CASSYVRGASEAFF.

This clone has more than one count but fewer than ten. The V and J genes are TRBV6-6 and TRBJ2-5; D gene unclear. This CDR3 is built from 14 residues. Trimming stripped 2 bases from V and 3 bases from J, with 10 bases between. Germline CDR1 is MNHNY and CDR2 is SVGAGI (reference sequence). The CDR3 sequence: CASSYTGQKETQYF. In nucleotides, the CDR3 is TGTGCCAGCAGTTACACGGGCCAAAAAGAGACCCAGTACTTC.

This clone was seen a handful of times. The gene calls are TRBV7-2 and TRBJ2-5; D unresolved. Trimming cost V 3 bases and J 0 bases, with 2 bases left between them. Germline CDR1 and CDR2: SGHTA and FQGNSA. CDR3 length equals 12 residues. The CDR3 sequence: CASSLYQETQYF. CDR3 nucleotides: TGTGCCAGCAGCTTGTACCAAGAGACCCAGTACTTC.

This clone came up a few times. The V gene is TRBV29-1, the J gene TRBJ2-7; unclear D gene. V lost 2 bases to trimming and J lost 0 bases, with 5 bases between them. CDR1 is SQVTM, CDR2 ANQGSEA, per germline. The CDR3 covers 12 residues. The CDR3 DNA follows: TGCAGCGTTGAATCGAGCTCCTACGAGCAGTACTTC. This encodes CSVESSSYEQYF.

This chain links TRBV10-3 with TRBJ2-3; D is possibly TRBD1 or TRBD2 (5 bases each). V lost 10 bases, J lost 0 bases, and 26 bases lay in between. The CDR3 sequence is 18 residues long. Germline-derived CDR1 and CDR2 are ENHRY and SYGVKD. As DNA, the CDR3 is TGTGCCAGCAGCCCACAAGCTCCGGGGCCATTGAGCACAGATACGCAGTATTTT. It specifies CASSPQAPGPLSTDTQYF.

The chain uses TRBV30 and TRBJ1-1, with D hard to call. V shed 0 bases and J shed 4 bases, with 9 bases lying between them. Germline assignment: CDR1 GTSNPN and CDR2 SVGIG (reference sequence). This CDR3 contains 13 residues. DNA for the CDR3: TGTGCCTGGAGTGTCGCTAGCGGCACTGAAGCTTTCTTT. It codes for CAWSVASGTEAFF.

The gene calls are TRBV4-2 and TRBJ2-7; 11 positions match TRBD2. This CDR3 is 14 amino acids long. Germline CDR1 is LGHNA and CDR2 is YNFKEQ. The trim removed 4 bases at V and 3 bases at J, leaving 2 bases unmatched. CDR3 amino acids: CASSPGTSGYEQYF. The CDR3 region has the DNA TGTGCCAGCAGCCCCGGGACTAGCGGCTACGAGCAGTACTTC.

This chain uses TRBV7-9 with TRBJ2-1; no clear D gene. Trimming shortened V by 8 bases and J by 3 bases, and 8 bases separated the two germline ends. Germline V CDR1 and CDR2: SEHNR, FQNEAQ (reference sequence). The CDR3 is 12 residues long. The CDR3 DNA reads TGTGCCAGCGACCGCAGCTACAATGAGCAGTTCTTC. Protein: CASDRSYNEQFF.

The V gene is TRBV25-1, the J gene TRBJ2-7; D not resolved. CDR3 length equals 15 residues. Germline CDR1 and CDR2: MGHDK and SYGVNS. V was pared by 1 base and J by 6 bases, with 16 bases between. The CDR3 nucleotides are TGTGCCAGCAGTGAATGGGGAAGATCGATAGCCGAGCAGTACTTC. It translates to CASSEWGRSIAEQYF.